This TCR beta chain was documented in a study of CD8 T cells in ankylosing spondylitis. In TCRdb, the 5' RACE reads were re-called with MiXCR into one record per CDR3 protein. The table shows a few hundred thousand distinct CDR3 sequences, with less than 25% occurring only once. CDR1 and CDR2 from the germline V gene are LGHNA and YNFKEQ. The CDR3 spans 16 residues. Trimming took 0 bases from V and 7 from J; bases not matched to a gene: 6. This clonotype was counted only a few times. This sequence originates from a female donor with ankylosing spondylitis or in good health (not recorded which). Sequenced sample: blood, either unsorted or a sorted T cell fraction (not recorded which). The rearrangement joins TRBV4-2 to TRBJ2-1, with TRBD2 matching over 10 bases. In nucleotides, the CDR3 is TGTGCCAGCAGCCAAGAATCTAGCGGGAGATGGAATGAGCAGTTCTTC. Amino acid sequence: CASSQESSGRWNEQFF.